This TCR beta chain is from a study of blood T cell repertoires in COVID-19. Study in general: Donors in the United States, Italy and Spain gave samples during acute or convalescent COVID-19. From T cells, B-cell-depleted T cells, or PBMCs came the material, which was cDNA or gDNA.

Authors' processing steps: The assay estimated nucleated cells by amplifying reference gene primers. The method was immunoSEQ multiplex PCR; TCRdb's version includes in-frame clones alone and lacks a portion of them. V and J calls plus clone size are reproduced from that table; the DNA served to infer D and trimming. The sample holds about 47,000 clones, 70% to 85% seen once. V shed 0 bases and J 7 bases; nucleotides not matched to a gene: 0. The germline V gene encodes CDR1 WNHNN and CDR2 SYGVQD (reference sequence). The CDR3 spans 15 residues. The rearrangement links TRBV10-1 to TRBJ2-1, with 13 bases that match TRBD2. The sequence was obtained from a man aged 45-65 years with acute or convalescent COVID-19. The sequenced sample consisted of peripheral blood. Here the CDR3 DNA reads TGCGCCAGCAGTGAGTCGGGACTAGCGGGGAATGAGCAGTTCTTC. This codes for CASSESGLAGNEQFF.